The 19 T cell receptor beta chains given below trace back to one sample, sequenced in a study of metastatic and nonmetastatic thyroid tumors. There were no patients who had received any treatment before thyroid surgery. Through MiXCR, TCRdb re-clonotyped the PCR reads. The sample has around 34,000 clones; 16% are singletons. Sequenced material: blood. The receptors were gathered from a female donor with papillary thyroid cancer or a benign thyroid nodule (not recorded which). Some clones in this sample may be carry-over from other donors' samples.

This clone was seen many times. V and J are TRBV18 and TRBJ1-5, with D unresolved. Trimming removed 2 bases from V and 2 bases from J, with 7 bases in between. The CDR3 has 14 residues. Germline CDR1 reads KGHSH; CDR2 reads LQKENI. The CDR3 bases are TGTGCCAGCTCACCAGGGCAGGGCAATCAGCCCCAGCATTTT. Translated: CASSPGQGNQPQHF.

This clone was detected ten times or more. The chain combines TRBV6-1 with TRBJ1-4, with 8 bases identical to TRBD1. Germline V gene sequence: CDR1 MNHNS, CDR2 SASEGT. The CDR3 totals 13 residues. Germline trimming cut 6 bases from V and 6 bases from J; bases unmatched to any gene: 3. The CDR3 coding sequence is TGTGCCAGCAGGACAGGGGTTTATGAAAAACTGTTTTTT. It yields the protein CASRTGVYEKLFF.

This clone was seen ten or more times. The rearrangement uses TRBV6-1 and TRBJ1-5; D might be TRBD1 (6 bases). This CDR3 is 13 amino acids long. The germline CDR1 and CDR2 sequences are MNHNS and SASEGT. V lost 3 bases and J lost 7, with 10 bases in between. CDR3 protein: CASSDGGAQPQHF. The CDR3 DNA reads as TGTGCCAGCAGTGATGGGGGGGCACAGCCCCAGCATTTT.

This clone was counted at least ten times. The rearrangement uses TRBV18 and TRBJ2-1; 10 nucleotides align to TRBD2. The CDR3 totals 13 residues. The germline gives CDR1 KGHSH, CDR2 LQKENI. The J segment lost 9 bases and the V segment lost 5 bases, leaving 4 bases of the junction unmatched. Here the CDR3 DNA reads TGTGCCAGCTCAGGATTAGCGGGAGGTGAGCAGTTCTTC. Protein sequence: CASSGLAGGEQFF.

This clone was seen repeatedly, ten times or more. This rearrangement joins TRBV28 to TRBJ1-2; 9 bases fit TRBD1. The CDR3 sequence is 16 residues long. Germline-derived CDR1 and CDR2 are MDHEN and SYDVKM. V lost 2 bases, J lost 1 base, and 5 bases stayed unmatched. The CDR3 DNA sequence: TGTGCCAGCAGTTTACTGGGACAGGGTCTTAACTATGGCTACACCTTC. Translation: CASSLLGQGLNYGYTF.

This clone was seen repeatedly, ten times or more. V is TRBV7-9 and J is TRBJ1-2; 8 nucleotides agree with TRBD1. The CDR3 runs 15 residues. The trim removed 1 base at V and 3 bases at J, leaving 4 bases unmatched. Germline lookup yields CDR1 SEHNR and CDR2 FQNEAQ (reference sequence). The CDR3 DNA reads TGTGCCAGCAGCTTAGTTCAGGGGGCCGACTATGGCTACACCTTC. Encoded protein: CASSLVQGADYGYTF.

This clone occurred many times. This chain links TRBV2 with TRBJ2-7; the match to TRBD2 covers 8 bases. The CDR3 extends over 14 amino acids. Germline CDR1 reads SNHLY; CDR2 reads FYNNEI. Trimming removed 8 bases from V and 3 bases from J; junction bases left unmatched: 9. This CDR3 is CASQSGSNNYEQYF. Written as DNA, the CDR3 is TGTGCCAGCCAGAGCGGGAGTAATAACTACGAGCAGTACTTC.

This clone was seen many times. V is TRBV19 and J is TRBJ2-5; no definite D call. There are 11 residues in the CDR3. With 5 bases removed from V and 4 bases from J, the gap between germline ends came to 5 bases. Germline assignment: CDR1 LNHDA and CDR2 SQIVND (reference sequence). The CDR3 spells CASSWGETQYF. The CDR3 region has the DNA TGTGCCAGTAGTTGGGGAGAGACCCAGTACTTC.

There are many counts of this clone. The chain carries TRBV10-3 and TRBJ1-2, with D unresolved. The CDR3 totals 14 residues. Germline V CDR1 and CDR2: ENHRY, SYGVKD. Trimming pared 3 bases from V and 5 bases from J, leaving 13 bases between. The DNA of the CDR3 is TGTGCCATCAGTGATTTCGAGGGCGTTTATGGCTACACCTTC. This gives the protein CAISDFEGVYGYTF.

This clone was detected many times. The chain has TRBV2 and TRBJ1-1; D possibly corresponds to TRBD1 (6 bases). This CDR3 contains 13 residues. The ends were cut back, 6 bases at V and 7 bases at J, with 15 bases in the middle. In germline, CDR1 is SNHLY, CDR2 FYNNEI. CDR3 bases: TGTGCCAGCAGCAGAACAGGGCAAGGTGAAGCTTTCTTT. It translates to CASSRTGQGEAFF.

This clone has at least ten counts. V is TRBV5-6 and J is TRBJ2-7, with 12 bases identical to TRBD2. Trimming took 1 base from V and 6 from J; bases not matched to a gene: 5. Germline values: CDR1 SGHDT, CDR2 YYEEEE. The CDR3 sequence is 15 residues long. The CDR3 region is CASSLLAGGITEQYF. In DNA form, the CDR3 reads TGTGCCAGCAGCTTGCTAGCGGGAGGGATAACCGAGCAGTACTTC.

Ten or more counts support this clone. The V call is TRBV20-1, the J call TRBJ1-6; TRBD1 matches 10 bases. The CDR3 runs 14 residues. Germline V gene data show CDR1 as DFQATT and CDR2 as SNEGSKA (reference sequence). V shed 5 bases and J 15 bases; nucleotides not matched to a gene: 13. CDR3 DNA sequence: TGCAGTGCTCCTGGACAGGGGGATAATAGTCTCCTCCACTTT. It codes for CSAPGQGDNSLLHF.

This clone has a count of ten or more. A read error may produce the germline difference seen at one junction end. V usage is TRBV6-1 and J usage is TRBJ1-4; D is ambiguous. The CDR3 loop spans 16 amino acids. Germline lookup yields CDR1 MNHNS and CDR2 SASEGT. For the CDR3, the DNA is TGTGCCAGCAGTTATTCATTACAGAAGACTAGTGAAAAACTGTTTTTT. Protein sequence: CASSYSLQKTSEKLFF.

Worth noting for this clone: The conserved final phenylalanine or tryptophan is absent from the CDR3, which likely points to a read error. No DNA is shown, since the ends of the CDR3 on it are uncertain; the CDR3 is the one TCRdb lists. The chain couples TRBV2 to TRBJ1-5; no DNA check was done on the table's D call, TRBD1. The CDR3 is made up of 10 amino acids, end residues included. The V gene's germline CDR1 is SNHLY and CDR2 FYNNEI. CDR3: CASSENPGHI.

This clone was detected ten times or more. The rearrangement links TRBV19 to TRBJ1-3, with D unresolved. From germline, CDR1 is LNHDA and CDR2 SQIVND (reference sequence). This CDR3 is 16 amino acids long. V lost 3 bases and J lost 0, with 12 bases in between. The CDR3 loop is CASSIAGRRSGNTIYF. CDR3 bases: TGTGCCAGTAGTATTGCCGGCAGACGCTCTGGAAACACCATATATTTT.

The chain is built from TRBV20-1 and TRBJ2-7; 13 positions match TRBD2. This CDR3 contains 14 residues. Germline V gene data show CDR1 as DFQATT and CDR2 as SNEGSKA (reference sequence). The V and J ends lost 8 bases and 1 base, in that order; junction bases with no gene match: 5. The CDR3 loop is CSTGLAGDSYEQYF. Here the CDR3 DNA reads TGCAGTACTGGACTAGCGGGAGATTCCTACGAGCAGTACTTC.

There are many counts of this clone. V usage is TRBV2 and J usage is TRBJ2-1; either TRBD1 or TRBD2 may supply D (5 bases each). Germline assignment: CDR1 SNHLY and CDR2 FYNNEI. V lost 7 bases, J lost 0 bases, and 16 bases lay in between. The CDR3 is 16 residues long. The CDR3 spells CASILRDPPSYNEQFF. CDR3 nucleotides: TGTGCCAGCATTCTCAGGGACCCTCCCTCCTACAATGAGCAGTTCTTC. Looking up the rest from reference TRBV2 and TRBJ2-1 gives the full variable domain: EPEVTQTPSHQVTQMGQEVILRCVPISNHLYFYWYRQILGQKVEFLVSFYNNEISEKSEIFDDQFSVERPDGSNFTLKIRSTKLEDSAMYFCASILRDPPSYNEQFFGPGTRLTVL.

About this clone itself: The CDR3 ends on some other residue instead of the conserved phenylalanine or tryptophan, so this is likely a read error. The rearrangement links TRBV20-1 to TRBJ1-1; D is uncertain. The V gene lost 8 bases and the J gene lost 3 bases, with 19 bases spanning the gap. The CDR3 runs to 14 residues. CDR1 and CDR2 from the germline V gene are DFQATT and SNEGSKA (reference sequence). CDR3 coding DNA: TGCAGTCCTACAGCCCCGGGGAGGGACACTGAAGCTTTCTTA. Encoded protein: CSPTAPGRDTEAFL.

The chain recombines TRBV18 with TRBJ1-1, with D unresolved. The CDR3 contains 12 residues. The germline gives CDR1 KGHSH, CDR2 LQKENI. V was shortened by 2 bases and J by 6 bases, with 7 bases between the two germline ends. CDR3 DNA: TGTGCCAGCTCACCAGGGAGGGCTGAAGCTTTCTTT. Its translation: CASSPGRAEAFF.